The 4 T cell receptor beta chains listed next were all sequenced from one sample in a study of blood T cell repertoires in COVID-19. Clones were sequenced by immunoSEQ multiplex PCR, and TCRdb holds only the in-frame ones, with some missing. The sample yields some 96,000 clones, 86% seen once. The sequenced sample consisted of peripheral blood. Receptors were obtained from a man at least 80 years old with acute or convalescent COVID-19.

The rearrangement links TRBV6-5 to TRBJ1-2; 10 bases agree with TRBD1. The germline CDR1 and CDR2 sequences are MNHEY and SVGAGI. This CDR3 comprises 15 residues. V lost 6 bases and J lost 2; bases outside the gene matches: 6. The CDR3 nucleotides read TGTGCCAGCAGGGGGGACAGGGGACACAACTATGGCTACACCTTC. This sequence encodes CASRGDRGHNYGYTF.

The chain has TRBV9 and TRBJ2-1, with 7 bases aligning to TRBD1. CDR1 SGDLS and CDR2 YYNGEE come from the germline V gene. The CDR3 totals 16 residues. The J segment lost 6 bases and the V segment lost 2 bases, leaving 11 bases of the junction unmatched. This CDR3 reads CASSVSGDRRGNEQFF. The CDR3 DNA follows: TGTGCCAGCAGCGTGAGTGGGGACAGAAGGGGCAATGAGCAGTTCTTC.

The chain links TRBV11-2 to TRBJ2-2, with 11 bases lining up with TRBD2. V shed 2 bases and J 3 bases; nucleotides not matched to a gene: 5. Germline CDR1 is SGHAT and CDR2 is FQNNGV. The CDR3 sequence is 17 residues long. CDR3 nucleotides: TGTGCCAGCAGCTTACCTGGACTAGCGGGTGACACCGGGGAGCTGTTTTTT. Its translation: CASSLPGLAGDTGELFF.

This CDR3 is CASSPTGATTNEKLFF. The CDR3, as DNA: TGTGCCAGCAGCCCTACAGGAGCCACAACTAATGAAAAACTGTTTTTT. V gene TRBV3-1 (or the pseudogene TRBV3-2) combines with J gene TRBJ1-4; possibly TRBD1 for D (5 bases). V was trimmed by 4 bases and J by 0 bases, leaving 12 bases between them. This CDR3 comprises 16 residues. Germline V CDR1 and CDR2: LGHDT, YNNKEL (reference sequence).